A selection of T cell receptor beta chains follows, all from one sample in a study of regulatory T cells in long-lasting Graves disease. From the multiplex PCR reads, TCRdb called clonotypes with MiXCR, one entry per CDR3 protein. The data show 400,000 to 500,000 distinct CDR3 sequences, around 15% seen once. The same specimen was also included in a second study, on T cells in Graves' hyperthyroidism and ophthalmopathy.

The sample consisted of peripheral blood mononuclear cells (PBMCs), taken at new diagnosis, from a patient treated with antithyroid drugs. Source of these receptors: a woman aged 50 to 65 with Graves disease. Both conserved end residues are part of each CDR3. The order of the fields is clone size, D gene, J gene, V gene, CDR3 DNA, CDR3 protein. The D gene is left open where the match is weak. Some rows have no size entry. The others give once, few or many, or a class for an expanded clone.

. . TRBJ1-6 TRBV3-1 TGTGCCAGCAGCCGACAGATTACCAATAATTCACCCCTCCACTTT CASSRQITNNSPLHF
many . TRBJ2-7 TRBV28 TGTGCCAGCAGTTTAGGCAGGGAAGGGTTACAGTACTTC CASSLGREGLQYF
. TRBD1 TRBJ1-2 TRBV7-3 TGTGCCAGCAGCTCTGAACCGGGACAGGGATTAGGCTTC CASSSEPGQGLGF
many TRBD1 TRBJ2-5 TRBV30 TGTGCCTGGAGTGTATGGGACAGGGAGCGAGAGACCCAGTACTTC CAWSVWDRERETQYF
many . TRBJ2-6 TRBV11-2 TGTGCCAGCAGCTTCGACAGGACCTCTGGGGCCAACGTCCTGACTTTC CASSFDRTSGANVLTF
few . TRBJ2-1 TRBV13 TGTGCCAGCAGCCTCGAACCGTCAGGGGGCGGGAGTATTCGCAATGAGCAGTTCTTC CASSLEPSGGGSIRNEQFF
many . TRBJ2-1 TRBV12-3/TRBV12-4 TGTGCCAGCGGGGGGAGCGGAAGCTCCTACAATGAGCAGTTCTTC CASGGSGSSYNEQFF
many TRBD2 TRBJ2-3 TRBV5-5 TGCGCCAGCAGCTTGGTCCTGGGGAGGGCGGATACGCAGTATTTT CASSLVLGRADTQYF
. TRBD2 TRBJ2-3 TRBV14 TGTGCCAGCAGCCCTGTAGCGGGAGGATCCACAGATACGCAGTATTTT CASSPVAGGSTDTQYF
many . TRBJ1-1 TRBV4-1 TGCGCCAGCAGCCAAGACGAGGTGGTGGAAGCTTTCTTT CASSQDEVVEAFF
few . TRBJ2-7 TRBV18 TGTGCCAGCTCACGCTTGGGTGAGCCCCTTGGCGAGCAGTACTTC CASSRLGEPLGEQYF
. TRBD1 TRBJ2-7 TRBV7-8 TGTGCCAGCAGCTTAGAGGAGGACAGGGGGTCCTACGAGCAGTACTTC CASSLEEDRGSYEQYF
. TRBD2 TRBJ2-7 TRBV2 TGTGCCAGCAGTGGAGCGGGATTTACGGCGGACGAGCAGTACTTC CASSGAGFTADEQYF
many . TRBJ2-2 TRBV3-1 TGTGCCAGCAGCCAATTTCCAGGGTGGACCGGGGAGCTGTTTTTT CASSQFPGWTGELFF
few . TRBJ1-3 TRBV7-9 TGTGCCAGCAGCCCTAGGGACGTATCCTCTGGAAACACCATATATTTT CASSPRDVSSGNTIYF
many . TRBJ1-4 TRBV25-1 TGTGCCAGCAGTGATGTGGAGGGGCATGAAAAACTGTTTTTT CASSDVEGHEKLFF
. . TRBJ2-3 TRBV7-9 TGTGCCAGCAGCTTAACACTAGCTTGGACAGATACGCAGTATTTT CASSLTLAWTDTQYF
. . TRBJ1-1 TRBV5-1 TGCGCCAGCAGCTTGGTGAACCGGGGGCAAGGAGGCACTGAAGCTTTCTTT CASSLVNRGQGGTEAFF
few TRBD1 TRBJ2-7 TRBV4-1 TGCGCCAGCAGCCCGACAGGGGGTGACGAGCAGTACTTC CASSPTGGDEQYF
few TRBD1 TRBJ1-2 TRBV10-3 TGTGCCATCAGCCTTTCGACAGGGACCTATGGCTACACCTTC CAISLSTGTYGYTF
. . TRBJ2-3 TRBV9 TGTGCCAGCAGCGGTTACACAGATATGCAGTATTTT CASSGYTDMQYF
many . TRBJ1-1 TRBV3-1 TGTGCCAGCAGCCGAGAACAGGGAACTGAAGCTTTCTTT CASSREQGTEAFF
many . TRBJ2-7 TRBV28 TGTGCCAGCAAAACAGAGACCTACGAGCAGTACTTC CASKTETYEQYF
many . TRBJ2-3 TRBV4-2 TGTGCCACCGCTCGCGGGGACTCTAGCACAGATACGCAGTATTTT CATARGDSSTDTQYF
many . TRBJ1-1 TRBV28 TGTGCCAGCACCAGGAGTGAGAACACTGAAGCTTTCTTT CASTRSENTEAFF
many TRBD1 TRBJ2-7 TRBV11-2 TGTGCCAGCAGCCTTAACAGGGGCTACGAGCAGTACTTC CASSLNRGYEQYF
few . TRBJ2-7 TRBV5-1 TGCGCCAGCAGCCCAGGACAGTTTTCGAAAACCTACGAGCAGTACTTC CASSPGQFSKTYEQYF
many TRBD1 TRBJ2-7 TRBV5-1 TGCGCCAGCAGGGGACAGGGGGACTCCTACGAGCAGTACTTC CASRGQGDSYEQYF
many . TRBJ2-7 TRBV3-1 TGTGCCAGCAGCAATGGCGGGAAAGATTACTACGAGCAGTACTTC CASSNGGKDYYEQYF
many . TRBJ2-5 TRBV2 TGTGCCAGCAACCCAGGGTTAGCCCCGGAGACCCAGTACTTC CASNPGLAPETQYF
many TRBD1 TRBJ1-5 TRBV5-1 TGCGCCAGCAGCTTGAACGGACAGGGCAATCAGCCCCAGCATTTT CASSLNGQGNQPQHF
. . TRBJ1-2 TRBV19 TGTGCCAGTAGTACCGGACCGGATCCATATGGCTACACCTTC CASSTGPDPYGYTF
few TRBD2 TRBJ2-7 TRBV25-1 TGTGCCAGCAGTGGAAATCCGGGGAGGGCCCTGTACGAGCAGTACTTC CASSGNPGRALYEQYF
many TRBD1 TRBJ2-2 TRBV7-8 TGTGCCAGCAGCGCGGCGACAGGGCCCGGGGAGCTGTTTTTT CASSAATGPGELFF
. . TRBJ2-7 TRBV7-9 TGTGCCAGCAGCTTAGAGTTTCCAGGGTACGAGCAGTACTTC CASSLEFPGYEQYF
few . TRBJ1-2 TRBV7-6 TGTGCCAGCAGCTTAGGAGGGCTAGGGGGCTATGGCTACACCTTC CASSLGGLGGYGYTF
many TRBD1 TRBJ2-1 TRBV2 TGTGCCAGCAAGGGGGCGGATCCTTACAATGAGCAGTTCTTC CASKGADPYNEQFF
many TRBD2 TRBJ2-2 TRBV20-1 TGCAGTGGGGAGCGGGAGTACACCGGGGAGCTGTTTTTT CSGEREYTGELFF
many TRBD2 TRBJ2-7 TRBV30 TGTGCCTGGGAAATTCCGGGACTAGATCCCTACGAGCAGTACTTC CAWEIPGLDPYEQYF
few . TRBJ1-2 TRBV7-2 TGTGCCAGCAGCTTAGGTTTACAGTCGGCAGGCTACACCTTC CASSLGLQSAGYTF
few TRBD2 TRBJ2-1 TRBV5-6 TGTGCCAGCAGCTTTTCGGGGGGGAACACAGTCTGGTTCTACAATGAGCAGTTCTTC CASSFSGGNTVWFYNEQFF